One and the same sample provided the 17 T cell receptor beta chains below, sequenced in a study of blood T cell repertoires in COVID-19. Assay used: immunoSEQ multiplex PCR; TCRdb lists only in-frame clones, some missing. The data contain some 76,000 clones, more than 80% of them singletons. Source material: peripheral blood. The receptor set was obtained from a woman aged 55-69 years with acute or convalescent COVID-19.

This clone was observed a handful of times. V usage is TRBV6-5 and J usage is TRBJ1-1; 8 bases are a match to TRBD1. Trimming cost V 6 bases and J 4 bases; bases outside gene matches: 10. The CDR3 spans 15 residues. The germline V gene encodes CDR1 MNHEY and CDR2 SVGAGI. The CDR3 sequence is CASSSPTGVPTEAFF. CDR3 sequence (DNA): TGTGCCAGCAGCAGTCCGACAGGGGTACCCACTGAAGCTTTCTTT.

DNA of the CDR3: TGCGCCAGCAGCCAACCGGGACTAGCGGGGGGCGGCGGGGAGCTGTTTTTT. Its protein product is CASSQPGLAGGGGELFF. V and J are TRBV4-3 and TRBJ2-2; 15 nucleotides align to TRBD2. V lost 2 bases and J lost 7; bases outside the gene matches: 5. The CDR3 has 17 residues. Germline assignment: CDR1 LGHNA and CDR2 YSLEER.

The CDR3 nucleotides are TGCGCCAGCAGCCAAGTGGAGGGCGCAGATACGCAGTATTTT. Translated, it gives CASSQVEGADTQYF. The genes are TRBV4-3 and TRBJ2-3; D possibly corresponds to TRBD2 (6 bases). V shed 1 base and J shed 4 bases, with 9 bases lying between them. CDR3 size: 14 residues. Germline V gene lookup returns CDR1 LGHNA and CDR2 YSLEER.

Relative to its sample, this clone is medium-sized. The chain has TRBV7-9 and TRBJ1-2, with 9 bases identical to TRBD1. Germline V gene sequence: CDR1 SEHNR, CDR2 FQNEAQ (reference sequence). V trimming: 1 base; J trimming: 4 bases; junction bases outside the gene matches: 4. The CDR3 contains 15 residues. The CDR3 loop is CASSLGPGQGYGYTF. The CDR3 bases are TGTGCCAGCAGCTTAGGGCCGGGACAGGGCTATGGCTACACCTTC. The complete variable domain, with remaining parts taken from reference TRBV7-9 and TRBJ1-2, reads DTGVSQNPRHKITKRGQNVTFRCDPISEHNRLYWYRQTLGQGPEFLTYFQNEAQLEKSRLLSDRFSAERPKGSFSTLEIQRTEQGDSAMYLCASSLGPGQGYGYTFGSGTRLTVV.

V gene TRBV3-1 (or the pseudogene TRBV3-2) combines with J gene TRBJ1-2, with D perhaps TRBD1 (6 bases). In germline, CDR1 is LGHDT, CDR2 YNNKEL (reference sequence). V dropped 0 bases and J dropped 6 bases, with 17 bases sitting between them. This CDR3 contains 16 residues. CDR3 DNA sequence: TGTGCCAGCAGCCAAGATTTGGACGGCAGGGGACATGGCTACACCTTC. It is translated as CASSQDLDGRGHGYTF.

CDR3 in amino acids: CAISAFSSRGWEQYV. CDR3 coding DNA: TGTGCCATCAGTGCGTTTAGTTCCAGGGGATGGGAGCAGTACGTC. The chain recombines TRBV10-3 with TRBJ2-7, with D maybe TRBD1 (6 bases). Germline CDR1 is ENHRY and CDR2 is SYGVKD. The CDR3 covers 15 residues. Trimming removed 4 bases from V and 7 bases from J, with 20 bases in between.

The chain couples TRBV27 to TRBJ1-2; possibly TRBD1 for D (6 bases). This CDR3 contains 16 residues. V lost 5 bases, J lost 5 bases, and 21 bases lay in between. Germline V gives CDR1 MNHEY, CDR2 SMNVEV (reference sequence). As DNA, the CDR3 is TGTGCCAGCAGTACAGGGACCGGAGGCTTTTATTATGGCTACACCTTC. Translation gives CASSTGTGGFYYGYTF.

The genes are TRBV13 and TRBJ2-5; 7 bases match TRBD1. Germline V lookup: CDR1 PRHDT, CDR2 FYEKMQ (reference sequence). This CDR3 is built from 14 residues. V lost 4 bases to trimming and J lost 3 bases; unmatched junction nucleotides: 5. CDR3: CASSSTGTEETQYF. CDR3 coding DNA: TGTGCCAGCAGCTCGACCGGGACAGAAGAGACCCAGTACTTC.

The chain uses TRBV28 and TRBJ1-1; 7 nucleotides line up with TRBD1. This CDR3 contains 12 residues. Germline loops: CDR1 MDHEN, CDR2 SYDVKM. The J segment lost 6 bases and the V segment lost 7 bases, leaving 5 bases of the junction unmatched. The CDR3 region is CASISTGAEAFF. CDR3 bases: TGTGCCAGCATCTCAACAGGGGCTGAAGCTTTCTTT. The entire variable domain, with the rest obtained from reference TRBV28 and TRBJ1-1, is as follows: DVKVTQSSRYLVKRTGEKVFLECVQDMDHENMFWYRQDPGLGLRLIYFSYDVKMKEKGDIPEGYSVSREKKERFSLILESASTNQTSMYLCASISTGAEAFFGQGTRLTVV.

The chain is built from TRBV4-3 and TRBJ1-5; tentative D call: TRBD1 (5 bases). V shed 4 bases and J shed 5 bases, with 21 bases lying between them. CDR1 LGHNA and CDR2 YSLEER come from the germline V gene. This CDR3 region has 17 residues. CDR3: CASSRTAGQGSDQPQHF. In DNA form, the CDR3 reads TGCGCCAGCAGCCGCACTGCCGGGCAGGGAAGCGATCAGCCCCAGCATTTT.

This chain uses TRBV18 with TRBJ2-5, with D maybe TRBD2 (5 bases). This CDR3 has 14 amino acids. The germline V gene has CDR1 KGHSH and CDR2 LQKENI. Trimming stripped 6 bases from V and 0 bases from J, with 11 bases between. In DNA, the CDR3 is TGTGCCAGCTCTCCCCGGAGGAACCAAGAGACCCAGTACTTC. This codes for CASSPRRNQETQYF.

The chain recombines TRBV7-8 with TRBJ2-5, with TRBD1 as a possible D gene (6 bases). Trimming shortened V by 3 bases and J by 2 bases, and 13 bases separated the two germline ends. The germline V gene has CDR1 SGHVS and CDR2 FQNEAQ. This CDR3 is built from 15 residues. CDR3 DNA: TGTGCCAGCAGCTTGGACAGTCGACCTCAAGAGACCCAGTACTTC. Encoded protein: CASSLDSRPQETQYF.

CDR3 coding DNA: TGTGCCAGCAGCGTATCCCCGTTACAGAACAGAGGGAGCGAAAAACTGTTTTTT. Translation: CASSVSPLQNRGSEKLFF. The chain is built from TRBV9 and TRBJ1-4; no clear D gene. Per the germline V gene, CDR1 is SGDLS and CDR2 is YYNGEE. V gave up 1 base and J gave up 8 bases, with 24 bases separating them. This CDR3 has 18 residues. Variable domain in full (rest from reference TRBV9 and TRBJ1-4): DSGVTQTPKHLITATGQRVTLRCSPRSGDLSVYWYQQSLDQGLQFLIQYYNGEERAKGNILERFSAQQFPDLHSELNLSSLELGDSALYFCASSVSPLQNRGSEKLFFGSGTQLSVL.

This chain connects TRBV7-9 to TRBJ2-7, with TRBD1 matching 11 bases. CDR1 is SEHNR, CDR2 FQNEAQ, per germline (reference sequence). The V segment lost 5 bases and the J segment 3 bases; nucleotides outside the gene matches: 9. There are 16 residues in the CDR3. CDR3 DNA: TGTGCCAGCAGCCCCCTCCCGGGACAGGGGGACTACGAGCAGTACGTC. Translated, it gives CASSPLPGQGDYEQYV.

The chain joins TRBV6-2 or TRBV6-3 to TRBJ2-7; D not certain. This CDR3 comprises 12 residues. V dropped 0 bases and J dropped 4 bases, with 4 bases sitting between them. Germline loops: CDR1 MNHEY, CDR2 SVGEGT. CDR3 sequence (DNA): TGTGCCAGCAGTTACTCCCGGTACGAGCAGTACGTC. Its translation is CASSYSRYEQYV.

The chain employs TRBV7-2 and TRBJ2-7; 8 bases are shared with TRBD1. J was trimmed by 3 bases and V by 6 bases; bases with no gene match: 7. CDR3 length: 14 amino acids. Germline values: CDR1 SGHTA, CDR2 FQGNSA. The CDR3 region is CASRHPGQGYEQYF. In DNA, the CDR3 is TGTGCCAGCAGACATCCAGGACAGGGCTACGAGCAGTACTTC.

The V and J genes are TRBV6-2 or TRBV6-3 and TRBJ1-5; 9 nucleotides match TRBD1. V was clipped by 5 bases and J by 6 bases; unmatched bases: 5. Germline loops: CDR1 MNHEY, CDR2 SVGEGT. There are 14 residues in the CDR3. This CDR3 reads CASSGQGNSQPQHF. CDR3 DNA: TGTGCCAGCAGTGGACAGGGGAACAGTCAGCCCCAGCATTTT.